The present T cell receptor beta chain was sequenced within a study of early T cells in non-severe SARS-CoV-2 infection. The CDR3 is 14 residues long. The V end was cut by 4 bases, the J end by 8 bases, with 15 bases between. Germline V gives CDR1 LNHDA, CDR2 SQIVND (reference sequence). One entry per CDR3 protein results from TCRdb running MiXCR on the 5' RACE reads. The table has roughly 72,000 distinct CDR3 sequences, roughly 12% seen once. The TCR comes from an adult who was a healthcare worker with PCR-confirmed SARS-CoV-2 infection or an uninfected control (not recorded which). The genes are TRBV19 and TRBJ2-1, with D possibly TRBD2 on 7 matching bases. Specimen: whole blood, collected at baseline. The CDR3 region has the DNA TGTGCCAGTAGTACCCGGGGGGCAATCCATGAGCAGTTCTTC. It yields the protein CASSTRGAIHEQFF.